Reported below is one T cell receptor beta chain. Its antigen remains undetermined. Base qualities are not recorded, but no much larger clone differs from it by a single base. The germline V gene sets CDR1 to SQVTM and CDR2 to ANQGSEA. V lost 2 bases and J lost 2 bases; the stretch between them is 12 bases long. The CDR3, cysteine through phenylalanine, is 14 amino acids long. The retained sequence is limited to the CDR3, 42 bases, with the frame set at the first base. These data originate in a study of siplizumab effects on memory and regulatory T cells (dated by TCRdb to about 2019). About the study as a whole: The effect of the anti-CD2 antibody siplizumab on alloreactive T-cell subsets was examined in allogeneic mixed lymphocyte reactions constructed from human PBMCs.

The study at large found these results: The cumulative frequency of alloreactive sequences traceable to unstimulated CD4+ memory T cells was significantly reduced by siplizumab. Unstimulated naive T cells appeared more diverse than memory T cells, and naive cells seemed to contribute substantially to the alloresponse. Whether proliferating Tregs from siplizumab cultures were suppressive was not functionally confirmed. In reactions with siplizumab, an average of roughly 69% of mappable alloreactive CD4+ clones were Treg-derived, compared with 26.9% in control reactions. Roughly 80-97% of proliferating CD4+ or CD8+ clones could not be assigned a naive or memory phenotype. Because sequences below about 10^-5 frequency were poorly captured, only a minor fraction of alloreactive clones could be mapped to unstimulated subsets.

TCRbeta CDR3 sequencing was performed on sorted unstimulated T cells and on proliferating T cells recovered from mixed lymphocyte reactions. Fresh whole blood from ten HLA-typed healthy donors was used as the source from which PBMCs were isolated. Library preparation was by the immunoSEQ multiplex PCR assay. The deep sequencing platform assayed about 10^5 TCR templates per sample. Genomic DNA extracted from sorted T cells was used for TCRbeta CDR3 sequencing. The original methods were these. Clonal analysis of TCRbeta CDR3 data was done in the R programming language. Unstimulated samples were compared with post-reaction CFSE-low samples to define alloreactive CD4+ and CD8+ clones. Regulatory or non-regulatory origin of alloreactive CD4+ clones was assigned by matching sequences to the sorted unstimulated Treg and non-Treg repertoires. Not all clones reach the TCRdb copy of this immuneACCESS table, which keeps in-frame sequences only. Checked studies attribute under half of the gap to unresolved V genes and leave the rest unexplained. That table supplies the V and J calls and clone size; D and trimming were determined from the DNA. The table for this sample lists about 85,000 clones; approximately 95% of them were counted only once. The ten most abundant clones make up around a sixth of the sample.

The clonotype was recovered from a human donor in good health. This chain joins TRBV29-1 to TRBJ2-5, and possibly TRBD2, on 6 matching bases. The sequenced material came from CD8+ T cells sorted from blood. The CDR3 is CSVEYSGRQETQYF. The DNA reads TGCAGCGTTGAATACAGCGGGCGACAAGAGACCCAGTACTTC. The CDR3 plus the reference TRBV29-1 and TRBJ2-5 genes for the other parts give the full variable domain: SAVISQKPSRDICQRGTSLTIQCQVDSQVTMMFWYRQQPGQSLTLIATANQGSEATYESGFVIDKFPISRPNLTFSTLTVSNMSPEDSSIYLCSVEYSGRQETQYFGPGTRLLVL.